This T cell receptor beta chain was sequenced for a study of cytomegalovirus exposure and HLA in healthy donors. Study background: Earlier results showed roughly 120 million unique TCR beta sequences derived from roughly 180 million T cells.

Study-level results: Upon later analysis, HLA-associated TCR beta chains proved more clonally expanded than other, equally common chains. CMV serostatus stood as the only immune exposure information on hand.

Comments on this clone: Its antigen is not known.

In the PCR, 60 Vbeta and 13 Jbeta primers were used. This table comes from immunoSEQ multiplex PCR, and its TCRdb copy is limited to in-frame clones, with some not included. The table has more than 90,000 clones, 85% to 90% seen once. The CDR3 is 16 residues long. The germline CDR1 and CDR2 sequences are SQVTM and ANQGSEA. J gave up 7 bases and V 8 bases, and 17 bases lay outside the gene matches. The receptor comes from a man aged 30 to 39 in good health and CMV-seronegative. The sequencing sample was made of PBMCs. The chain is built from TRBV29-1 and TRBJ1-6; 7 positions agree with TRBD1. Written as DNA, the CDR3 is TGCAGCCTACCCCAAGGGGACGGGACAGCCAATTCACCCCTCCACTTT. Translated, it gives CSLPQGDGTANSPLHF. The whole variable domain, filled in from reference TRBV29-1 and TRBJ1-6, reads SAVISQKPSRDICQRGTSLTIQCQVDSQVTMMFWYRQQPGQSLTLIATANQGSEATYESGFVIDKFPISRPNLTFSTLTVSNMSPEDSSIYLCSLPQGDGTANSPLHFGNGTRLTVT.